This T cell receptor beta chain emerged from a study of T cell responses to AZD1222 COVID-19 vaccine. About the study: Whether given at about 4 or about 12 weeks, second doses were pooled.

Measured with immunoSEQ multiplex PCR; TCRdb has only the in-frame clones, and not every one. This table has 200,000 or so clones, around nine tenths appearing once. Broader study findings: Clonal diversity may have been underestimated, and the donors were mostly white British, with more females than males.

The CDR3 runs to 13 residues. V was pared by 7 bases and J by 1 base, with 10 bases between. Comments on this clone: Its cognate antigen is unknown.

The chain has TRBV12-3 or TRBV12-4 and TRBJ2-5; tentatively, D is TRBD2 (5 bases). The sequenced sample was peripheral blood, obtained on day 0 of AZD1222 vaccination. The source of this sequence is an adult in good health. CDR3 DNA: TGTGCCAGCACCCCGGACTTCCAAGAGACCCAGTACTTC. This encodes CASTPDFQETQYF.